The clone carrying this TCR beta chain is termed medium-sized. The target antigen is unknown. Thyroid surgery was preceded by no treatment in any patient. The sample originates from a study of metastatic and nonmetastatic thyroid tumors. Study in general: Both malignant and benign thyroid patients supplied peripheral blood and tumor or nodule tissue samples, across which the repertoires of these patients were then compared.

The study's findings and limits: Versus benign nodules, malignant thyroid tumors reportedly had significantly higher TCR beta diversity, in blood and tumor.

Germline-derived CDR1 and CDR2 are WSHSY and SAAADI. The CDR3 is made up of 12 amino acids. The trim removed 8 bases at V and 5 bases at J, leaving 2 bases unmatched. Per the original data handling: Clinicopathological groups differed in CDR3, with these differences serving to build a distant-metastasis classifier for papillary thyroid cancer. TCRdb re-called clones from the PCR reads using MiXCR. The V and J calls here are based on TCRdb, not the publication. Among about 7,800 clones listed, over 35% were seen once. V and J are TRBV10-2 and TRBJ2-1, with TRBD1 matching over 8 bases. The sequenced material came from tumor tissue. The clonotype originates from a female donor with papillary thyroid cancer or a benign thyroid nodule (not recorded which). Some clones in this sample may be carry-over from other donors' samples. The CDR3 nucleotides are TGCGCCAGCGGGACAGGAGACAATGAGCAGTTCTTC. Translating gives CASGTGDNEQFF.